Below are 27 T cell receptor beta chains sequenced from a single sample in a study of blood T cell dynamics during melanoma immunotherapy. Documented time point: pre-treatment baseline. Method: immunoSEQ multiplex PCR; TCRdb's copy keeps in-frame clones and lacks some. The table shows about 20,000 clones, with roughly 89% occurring only once. The material sequenced was blood, taken from a patient treated with checkpoint blockade. The receptors here all came from a human donor with melanoma.

The chain joins TRBV5-4 to TRBJ2-3; 10 nucleotides line up with TRBD2. This CDR3 spans 15 amino acids. Trimming took 4 bases from V and 3 from J; bases not matched to a gene: 5. Germline V gene data show CDR1 as SGHNT and CDR2 as YYREEE (reference sequence). For the CDR3, the DNA is TGTGCCAGCAGCACAAGGACTAGCGGAACAGATACGCAGTATTTT. Translating it yields CASSTRTSGTDTQYF. The variable domain in full, with the rest retrieved from reference TRBV5-4 and TRBJ2-3, is ETGVTQSPTHLIKTRGQQVTLRCSSQSGHNTVSWYQQALGQGPQFIFQYYREEENGRGNFPPRFSGLQFPNYSSELNVNALELDDSALYLCASSTRTSGTDTQYFGPGTRLTVL.

The chain is built from TRBV28 and TRBJ2-7; perhaps TRBD1 as D (6 bases). V shed 5 bases and J shed 4 bases, with 21 bases lying between them. The CDR3 consists of 16 residues. Looked up from germline, CDR1 is MDHEN and CDR2 is SYDVKM. The CDR3 reads CASSLLQQGTKYEQYF. CDR3 nucleotides: TGTGCCAGCAGTCTTCTTCAACAGGGTACAAAGTACGAGCAGTACTTC.

The chain joins TRBV19 to TRBJ1-2; D is ambiguous. The CDR3 runs 13 residues. The V end was cut by 7 bases, the J end by 0 bases, with 9 bases between. Looked up from germline, CDR1 is LNHDA and CDR2 is SQIVND (reference sequence). CDR3 in amino acids: CASTDIANYGYTF. The CDR3 bases are TGTGCCAGTACCGACATAGCTAACTATGGCTACACCTTC.

The gene calls are TRBV9 and TRBJ2-1; 8 nucleotides match TRBD1. Germline CDR1 and CDR2: SGDLS and YYNGEE. CDR3 length: 15 amino acids. The junction had 5 bases not matched to a gene; V was cut back by 0 bases and J by 6 bases. CDR3 in amino acids: CASSVGQGASNEQFF. In nucleotides, the CDR3 is TGTGCCAGCAGCGTAGGGCAGGGGGCGAGCAATGAGCAGTTCTTC.

The chain is built from TRBV7-3 and TRBJ2-3, with D possibly TRBD2 on 5 matching bases. The V end was cut by 5 bases, the J end by 8 bases, with 17 bases between. The CDR3 runs 14 residues. CDR1 is SGHTA and CDR2 is FQGTGA in the germline V gene. The CDR3 bases are TGTGCCAGCAGCCCAACGGGCGGGCAGGTTACGCAGTATTTT. Amino acids: CASSPTGGQVTQYF.

The CDR3 protein is CASSADRARDGYTF. In nucleotides, the CDR3 is TGTGCCAGTAGTGCAGACAGGGCTCGTGATGGCTACACCTTC. The chain employs TRBV19 and TRBJ1-2; the match to TRBD1 covers 7 bases. The ends lost 5 bases at V and 6 bases at J; junction bases unmatched: 9. Germline CDR1 is LNHDA and CDR2 is SQIVND (reference sequence). The CDR3 has 14 amino acids.

The chain uses TRBV18 and TRBJ2-3; D gene uncertain. The germline V gene encodes CDR1 KGHSH and CDR2 LQKENI. The V gene lost 2 bases and the J gene lost 0 bases, with 0 bases spanning the gap. The CDR3 is made up of 12 amino acids. The CDR3 sequence is CASSPSTDTQYF. CDR3 DNA sequence: TGTGCCAGCTCACCAAGCACAGATACGCAGTATTTT.

The V gene is TRBV15, the J gene TRBJ2-7; tentative D call: TRBD1 (6 bases). The CDR3 is 15 amino acids. Deletions cut 4 bases from V and 0 bases from J, with 13 bases between. From germline, CDR1 is LNHNV and CDR2 YYDKDF (reference sequence). CDR3 DNA sequence: TGTGCCACCAGCAAAAGACAGGACAGCTCCTACGAGCAGTACTTC. Translating gives CATSKRQDSSYEQYF.

This chain connects TRBV11-3 to TRBJ2-7, with a weak D call TRBD2 (6 bases). The CDR3 is 16 amino acids. CDR1 is SGHNT and CDR2 is YENEEA in the germline V gene. V lost 5 bases to trimming and J lost 7 bases, with 24 bases between them. Written as DNA, the CDR3 is TGTGCCAGCAGCGGCCGGGGGAGCGGACACGCTATAGAGCAGTACTTC. As protein: CASSGRGSGHAIEQYF. The whole variable domain, filled in from reference TRBV11-3 and TRBJ2-7, reads EAGVVQSPRYKIIEKKQPVAFWCNPISGHNTLYWYLQNLGQGPELLIRYENEEAVDDSQLPKDRFSAERLKGVDSTLKIQPAELGDSAVYLCASSGRGSGHAIEQYFGPGTRLTVT.

The chain combines TRBV4-1 with TRBJ1-6; D may be TRBD1 (6 bases). The germline V gene has CDR1 MGHRA and CDR2 YSYEKL. The CDR3 totals 17 residues. The V and J ends lost 4 bases and 8 bases respectively, with 21 bases between them. This chain's CDR3 is CASSPGTVRQAYSPLHF. The CDR3 DNA follows: TGCGCCAGCAGCCCAGGGACCGTGAGACAGGCCTATTCACCCCTCCACTTT.

The chain joins TRBV4-1 to TRBJ2-2, with D perhaps matching TRBD1 (5 bases). The CDR3 runs 16 residues. V lost 4 bases and J 4 bases, leaving 16 bases between the germline ends. Germline-derived CDR1 and CDR2 are MGHRA and YSYEKL. The CDR3, as DNA: TGCGCCAGCAGCCCCCCCGGCACCAGGGTCACCGGGGAGCTGTTTTTT. It yields the protein CASSPPGTRVTGELFF.

In this sample, this clone turned up once. The V and J genes are TRBV7-3 and TRBJ2-1, with D perhaps TRBD1 or TRBD2 (5 bases each). From germline, CDR1 is SGHTA and CDR2 FQGTGA. This CDR3 comprises 16 residues. Trimming left V 5 bases short and J 0 bases short, with 14 bases between. The CDR3 bases are TGTGCCAGCAGCCCCCGGGGCCCAAGCTCCTACAATGAGCAGTTCTTC. Protein sequence: CASSPRGPSSYNEQFF.

This clone has a single count. The chain has TRBV14 and TRBJ2-7; no firm D call. The length of the CDR3 is 14 residues. CDR1 and CDR2 from the germline V gene are SGHDN and FVKESK. Trimming shortened V by 1 base and J by 5 bases, and 12 bases separated the two germline ends. The CDR3 nucleotides read TGTGCCAGCAGCCAAGGACCCTATTTGGACGAGCAGTACTTC. It specifies CASSQGPYLDEQYF.

A few counts support this clone. The gene calls are TRBV4-1 and TRBJ1-5; TRBD1 is a possible D gene (6 bases). Germline lookup yields CDR1 MGHRA and CDR2 YSYEKL. The CDR3 is made up of 17 amino acids. Trimming pared 1 base from V and 0 bases from J, leaving 13 bases between. CDR3 sequence: CASSQATGRYSNQPQHF. The CDR3 DNA reads TGCGCCAGCAGCCAAGCGACAGGCCGCTATAGCAATCAGCCCCAGCATTTT.

The chain joins TRBV19 to TRBJ1-6, with a weak D call TRBD1 (5 bases). Germline V CDR1 and CDR2: LNHDA, SQIVND (reference sequence). Trimming pared 7 bases from V and 6 bases from J, leaving 19 bases between. CDR3 length equals 16 residues. The CDR3 DNA follows: TGTGCCAGTACTGCGCTTCCCGGGGGGATTAATTCACCCCTCCACTTT. This translates into CASTALPGGINSPLHF.

The V call is TRBV11-2, the J call TRBJ2-1; D possibly uses TRBD1 or TRBD2 (5 bases each). Trimming cost V 6 bases and J 7 bases, with 19 bases left between them. The CDR3 totals 15 residues. Germline loops: CDR1 SGHAT, CDR2 FQNNGV. The CDR3 sequence: CASRKPGRRGNEQFF. As DNA, the CDR3 is TGTGCCAGCAGGAAACCGGGACGCCGAGGGAATGAGCAGTTCTTC.

V usage is TRBV2 and J usage is TRBJ2-5, with 10 bases that match TRBD1. Trimming removed 8 bases from V and 2 bases from J; junction bases left unmatched: 5. The germline CDR1 and CDR2 sequences are SNHLY and FYNNEI. The CDR3 extends over 14 amino acids. The DNA of the CDR3 is TGTGCCAGCTTCGGGACAGGGGTACAAGAGACCCAGTACTTC. Translated, it gives CASFGTGVQETQYF.

The chain is built from TRBV28 and TRBJ2-7; TRBD2 might be the D (6 bases). The V gene's germline CDR1 is MDHEN and CDR2 SYDVKM. The CDR3 is 15 residues long. V gave up 2 bases and J gave up 6 bases, with 17 bases separating them. CDR3 sequence reads: CASSLGGRPSFEQYF. In DNA, the CDR3 is TGTGCCAGCAGTTTAGGGGGGAGGCCCAGCTTCGAGCAGTACTTC.

This chain uses TRBV28 with TRBJ1-1; D is unclear. V was clipped by 10 bases and J by 3 bases, with 15 bases between them. Germline V gene lookup returns CDR1 MDHEN and CDR2 SYDVKM. This CDR3 contains 13 residues. The CDR3 reads CATRENRDTEAFF. In DNA, the CDR3 is TGTGCCACTAGGGAGAACCGGGACACTGAAGCTTTCTTT.

The genes are TRBV15 and TRBJ2-1; D unresolved. V gave up 0 bases and J gave up 3 bases, with 12 bases separating them. The germline V gene has CDR1 LNHNV and CDR2 YYDKDF (reference sequence). This CDR3 is built from 16 residues. DNA of the CDR3: TGTGCCACCAGCAGAGACAGCAGATTCCTCTACAATGAGCAGTTCTTC. Translating gives CATSRDSRFLYNEQFF.

This clone showed up just once. V usage is TRBV20-1 and J usage is TRBJ1-1, with D unresolved. Germline V gene lookup returns CDR1 DFQATT and CDR2 SNEGSKA (reference sequence). V was trimmed by 3 bases and J by 4 bases, leaving 6 bases between them. The length of the CDR3 is 11 residues. In DNA, the CDR3 is TGCAGTGCTAGTAAAATCACTGAAGCTTTCTTT. Translated, it gives CSASKITEAFF.

The CDR3 coding sequence is TGTGCCAGCAGTTACCTAGGAACGAACACCGGGGAGCTGTTTTTT. Amino acid sequence: CASSYLGTNTGELFF. The chain employs TRBV2 and TRBJ2-2, with no clear D. This CDR3 is 15 amino acids long. Per the germline V gene, CDR1 is SNHLY and CDR2 is FYNNEI. The germline V and J ends were trimmed by 5 bases and 0 bases, with 10 bases remaining between them.

The chain employs TRBV7-8 and TRBJ2-1; D remains ambiguous. Per the germline V gene, CDR1 is SGHVS and CDR2 is FQNEAQ. The CDR3 has 15 residues. V dropped 1 base and J dropped 2 bases, with 9 bases sitting between them. For the CDR3, the DNA is TGTGCCAGCAGCTTAGTTAGGCCCCCCTACAATGAGCAGTTCTTC. Translating gives CASSLVRPPYNEQFF.

The chain couples TRBV9 to TRBJ2-7; D is unresolved. The germline V and J ends were trimmed by 0 bases and 6 bases, with 13 bases remaining between them. This CDR3 contains 14 residues. Germline CDR1 is SGDLS and CDR2 is YYNGEE. CDR3 nucleotides: TGTGCCAGCAGCGTAGCTCCGGTTTTGTCCGAGCAGTACTTC. It translates to CASSVAPVLSEQYF.

The rearrangement uses TRBV27 and TRBJ2-1, with 9 bases that match TRBD2. With V trimmed by 4 bases and J by 9 bases, 4 bases remained unmatched. CDR3 length: 13 residues. Germline assignment: CDR1 MNHEY and CDR2 SMNVEV (reference sequence). In DNA, the CDR3 is TGTGCCAGCAGTTGGCGGGAGGGGTCTGAGCAGTTCTTC. Translation: CASSWREGSEQFF.

The chain joins TRBV18 to TRBJ1-5; 9 bases align to TRBD1. Germline CDR1 reads KGHSH; CDR2 reads LQKENI. The J segment lost 4 bases and the V segment lost 6 bases, leaving 10 bases of the junction unmatched. The CDR3 covers 16 residues. CDR3 in DNA: TGTGCCAGCTCGCCCGGGACAGGGAGGATGAATCAGCCCCAGCATTTT. The encoded protein is CASSPGTGRMNQPQHF.

The V gene is TRBV18, the J gene TRBJ2-1, with D possibly TRBD2 on 5 matching bases. V lost 3 bases and J 3 bases, leaving 12 bases between the germline ends. The CDR3 length is 15 residues. Germline-derived CDR1 and CDR2 are KGHSH and LQKENI. In DNA form, the CDR3 reads TGTGCCAGCTCACCGGACTTTCGCCTCTACAATGAGCAGTTCTTC. Its protein is CASSPDFRLYNEQFF. The whole variable domain, filled in from reference TRBV18 and TRBJ2-1, reads NAGVMQNPRHLVRRRGQEARLRCSPMKGHSHVYWYRQLPEEGLKFMVYLQKENIIDESGMPKERFSAEFPKEGPSILRIQQVVRGDSAAYFCASSPDFRLYNEQFFGPGTRLTVL.